The text below deals with one T cell receptor (beta chain). What it binds is not known. The sample belongs to a study of T cells after yellow fever vaccination. Findings and caveats of the study: The secondary response was weaker, and its peak arrived faster, on day 5 versus 15. Most primary-vaccination clones reappeared after the booster (about 97% CD4, roughly 90% CD8).

Germline values: CDR1 MDHEN, CDR2 SYDVKM. This CDR3 contains 15 residues. V dropped 7 bases and J dropped 9; count of bases not matched to a gene: 8. TCRdb called the 5' RACE reads again in MiXCR, with one record for every CDR3 protein. Of 500,000 to 650,000 distinct CDR3 sequences listed, 17% are singletons. The rearrangement links TRBV28 to TRBJ2-5, with TRBD2 matching 16 bases. The origin of this receptor is a man in his late teens or twenties who received the YFV17D yellow fever vaccine. This material consisted of PBMCs, taken 5 days after the first yellow fever vaccination. CDR3 DNA: TGTGCCAGCACGCTTGGGACTAGCGGGGGGGCGGCCCAGTACTTC. Translation gives CASTLGTSGGAAQYF.